Here is one T cell receptor beta chain with its context. The data are from a study of blood T cell repertoires in COVID-19. Overall study: Sources were T cells, B-cell-depleted T cells, or PBMCs; the material itself was cDNA or gDNA.

This CDR3 has 12 amino acids. Germline V gene lookup returns CDR1 LGHDT and CDR2 YNNKEL (reference sequence). Trimming removed 4 bases at V and 2 bases at J, with 6 bases between. How the authors handled the data: Amplifying reference gene primers gave estimates of nucleated cell counts. Data came from immunoSEQ multiplex PCR; TCRdb stores just in-frame clones and leaves some out. Clone size and the V and J calls come from that table; the DNA yielded D and trimming. The sample records 230,000 or so clones, about 86% being singletons. This clonotype was obtained from a man between 35 and 55 years old with active or convalescent COVID-19. The rearrangement uses TRBV3-1 (or the pseudogene TRBV3-2) and TRBJ2-7; D gene ambiguous. Sequenced sample: peripheral blood. In DNA form, the CDR3 reads TGTGCCAGCAGCCTCTTTGCCTACGAGCAGTACTTC. Its translation is CASSLFAYEQYF.